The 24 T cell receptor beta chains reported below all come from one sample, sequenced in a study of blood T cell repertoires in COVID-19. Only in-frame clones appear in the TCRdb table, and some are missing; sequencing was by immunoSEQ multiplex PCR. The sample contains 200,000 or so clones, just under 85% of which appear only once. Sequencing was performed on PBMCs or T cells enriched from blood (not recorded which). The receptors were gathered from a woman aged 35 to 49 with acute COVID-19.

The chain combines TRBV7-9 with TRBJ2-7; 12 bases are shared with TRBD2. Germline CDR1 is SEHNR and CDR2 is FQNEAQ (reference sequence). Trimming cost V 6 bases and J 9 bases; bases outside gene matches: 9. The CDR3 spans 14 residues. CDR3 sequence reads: CASSYGLAGYWQYF. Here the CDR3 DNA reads TGTGCCAGCAGTTACGGACTAGCGGGATACTGGCAGTACTTC.

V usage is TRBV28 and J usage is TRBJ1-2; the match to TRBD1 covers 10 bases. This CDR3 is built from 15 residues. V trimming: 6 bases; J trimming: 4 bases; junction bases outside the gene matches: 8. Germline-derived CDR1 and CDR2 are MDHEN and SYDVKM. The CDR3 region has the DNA TGTGCCAGCAGGTCGGGACAGGGGATTCCCTATGGCTACACCTTC. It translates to CASRSGQGIPYGYTF.

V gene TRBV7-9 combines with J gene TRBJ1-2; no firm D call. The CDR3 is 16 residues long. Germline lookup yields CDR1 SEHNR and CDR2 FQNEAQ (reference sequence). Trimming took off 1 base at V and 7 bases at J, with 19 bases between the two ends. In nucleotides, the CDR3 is TGTGCCAGCAGCTTAGATTCAGGACTCGATCTAGGTGGCTACACCTTC. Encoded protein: CASSLDSGLDLGGYTF.

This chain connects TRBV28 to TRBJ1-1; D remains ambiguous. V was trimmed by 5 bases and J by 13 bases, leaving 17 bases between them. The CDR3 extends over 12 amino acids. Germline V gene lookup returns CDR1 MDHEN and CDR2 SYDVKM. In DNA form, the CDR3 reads TGTGCCAGCAGTCCCGCCTTCGGGAACGATTTCTTT. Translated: CASSPAFGNDFF.

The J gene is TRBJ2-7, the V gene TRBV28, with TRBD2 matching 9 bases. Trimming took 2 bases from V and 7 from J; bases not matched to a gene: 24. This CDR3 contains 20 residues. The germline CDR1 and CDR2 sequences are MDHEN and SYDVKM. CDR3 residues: CASSLDLVGGRGGPPGEQYF. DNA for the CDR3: TGTGCCAGCAGTTTAGATCTGGTTGGCGGGCGGGGGGGCCCTCCGGGTGAGCAGTACTTC.

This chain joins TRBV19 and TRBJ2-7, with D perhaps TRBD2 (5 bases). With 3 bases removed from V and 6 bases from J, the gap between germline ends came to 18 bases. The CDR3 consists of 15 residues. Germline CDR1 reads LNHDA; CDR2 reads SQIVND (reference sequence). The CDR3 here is CASSMARGRNSEQYF. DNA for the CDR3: TGTGCCAGTAGTATGGCGAGAGGGCGCAACTCCGAGCAGTACTTC.

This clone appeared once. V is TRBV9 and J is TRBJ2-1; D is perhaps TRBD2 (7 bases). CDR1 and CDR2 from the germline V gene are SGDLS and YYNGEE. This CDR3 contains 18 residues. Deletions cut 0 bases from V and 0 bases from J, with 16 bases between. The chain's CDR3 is CASSVGGAGASSYNEQFF. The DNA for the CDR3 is TGTGCCAGCAGCGTAGGAGGGGCGGGGGCTAGCTCCTACAATGAGCAGTTCTTC.

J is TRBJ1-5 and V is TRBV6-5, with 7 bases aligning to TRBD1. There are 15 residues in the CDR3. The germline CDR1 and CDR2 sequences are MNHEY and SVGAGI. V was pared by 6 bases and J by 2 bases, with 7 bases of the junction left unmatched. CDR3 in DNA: TGTGCCAGCAGGATACGGGACAGCGGCAATCAGCCCCAGCATTTT. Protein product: CASRIRDSGNQPQHF.

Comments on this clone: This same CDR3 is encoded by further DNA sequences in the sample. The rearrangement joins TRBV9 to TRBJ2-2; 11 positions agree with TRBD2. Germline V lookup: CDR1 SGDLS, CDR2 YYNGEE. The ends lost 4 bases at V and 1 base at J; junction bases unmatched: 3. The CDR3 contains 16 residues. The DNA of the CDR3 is TGTGCCAGCAGCCCAGGACTAGCGGGGAACACCGGGGAGCTGTTTTTT. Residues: CASSPGLAGNTGELFF.

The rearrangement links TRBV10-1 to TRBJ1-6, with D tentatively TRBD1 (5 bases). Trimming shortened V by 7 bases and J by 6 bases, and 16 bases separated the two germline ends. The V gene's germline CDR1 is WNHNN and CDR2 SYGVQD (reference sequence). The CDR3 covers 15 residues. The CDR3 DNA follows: TGCGCCAGCACTGCCTTGGGGGGGTTTAATTCACCCCTCCACTTT. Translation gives CASTALGGFNSPLHF.

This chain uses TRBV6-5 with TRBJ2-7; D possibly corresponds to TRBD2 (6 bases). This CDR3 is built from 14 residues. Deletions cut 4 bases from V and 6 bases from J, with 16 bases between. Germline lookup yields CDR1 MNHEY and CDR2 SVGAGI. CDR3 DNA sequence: TGTGCCAGCAGTTCCCCCCGACTAGTACCCGAGCAGTACTTC. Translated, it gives CASSSPRLVPEQYF.

This CDR3 is CASSLVQGGQPQHF. The CDR3 DNA reads as TGTGCCAGCAGTTTAGTCCAGGGAGGGCAGCCCCAGCATTTT. The rearrangement joins TRBV27 to TRBJ1-5, with a weak D call TRBD1 (5 bases). Germline CDR1 is MNHEY and CDR2 is SMNVEV (reference sequence). The length of the CDR3 is 14 residues. Trimming left V 2 bases short and J 7 bases short, with 12 bases between.

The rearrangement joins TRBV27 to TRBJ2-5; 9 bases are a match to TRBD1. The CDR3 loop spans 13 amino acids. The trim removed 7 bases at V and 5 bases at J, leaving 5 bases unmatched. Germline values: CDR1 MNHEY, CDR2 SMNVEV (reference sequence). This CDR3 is CASNRGLGETQYF. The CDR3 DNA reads TGTGCCAGCAACAGGGGGCTAGGGGAGACCCAGTACTTC.

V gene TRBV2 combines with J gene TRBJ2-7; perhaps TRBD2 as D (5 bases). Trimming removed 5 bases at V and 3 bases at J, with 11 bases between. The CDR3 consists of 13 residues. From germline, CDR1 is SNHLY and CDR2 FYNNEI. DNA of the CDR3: TGTGCCAGCAGTACTACTAGGCTCTACGAGCAGTACTTC. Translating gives CASSTTRLYEQYF. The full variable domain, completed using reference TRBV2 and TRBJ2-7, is EPEVTQTPSHQVTQMGQEVILRCVPISNHLYFYWYRQILGQKVEFLVSFYNNEISEKSEIFDDQFSVERPDGSNFTLKIRSTKLEDSAMYFCASSTTRLYEQYFGPGTRLTVT.

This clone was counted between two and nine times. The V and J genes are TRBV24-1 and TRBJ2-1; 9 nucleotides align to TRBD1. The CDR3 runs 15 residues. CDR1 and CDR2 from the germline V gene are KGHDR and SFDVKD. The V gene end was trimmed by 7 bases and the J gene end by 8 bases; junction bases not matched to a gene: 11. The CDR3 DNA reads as TGTGCCACCAGCGATGACGGGACAGGGCTTCATGAGCAGTTCTTC. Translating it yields CATSDDGTGLHEQFF.

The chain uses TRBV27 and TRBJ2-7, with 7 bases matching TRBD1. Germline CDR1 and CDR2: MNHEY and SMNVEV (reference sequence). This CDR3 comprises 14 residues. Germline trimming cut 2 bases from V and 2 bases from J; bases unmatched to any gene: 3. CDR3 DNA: TGTGCCAGCAGTTTAGTTCAGGGGGCCTACGAGCAGTACTTC. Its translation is CASSLVQGAYEQYF.

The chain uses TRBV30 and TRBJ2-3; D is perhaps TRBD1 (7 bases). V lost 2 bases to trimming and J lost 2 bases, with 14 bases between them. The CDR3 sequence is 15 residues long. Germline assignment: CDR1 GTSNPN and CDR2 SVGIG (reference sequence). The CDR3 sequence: CAWSRRGLHTDTQYF. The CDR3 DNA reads TGTGCCTGGAGTAGGAGGGGGCTCCACACAGATACGCAGTATTTT.

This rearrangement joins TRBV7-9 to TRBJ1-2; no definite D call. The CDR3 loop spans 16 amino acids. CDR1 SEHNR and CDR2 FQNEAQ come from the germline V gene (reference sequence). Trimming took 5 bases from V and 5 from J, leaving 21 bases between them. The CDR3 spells CASSLEGRSSSYGYTF. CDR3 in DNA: TGTGCCAGCAGCCTCGAAGGGAGGTCCTCCTCTTATGGCTACACCTTC. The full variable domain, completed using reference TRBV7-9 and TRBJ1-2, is DTGVSQNPRHKITKRGQNVTFRCDPISEHNRLYWYRQTLGQGPEFLTYFQNEAQLEKSRLLSDRFSAERPKGSFSTLEIQRTEQGDSAMYLCASSLEGRSSSYGYTFGSGTRLTVV.

CDR3 nucleotide sequence: TGTGCCACCAGTGATCTAATCGGGGGTAATGAAAAACTGTTTTTT. Encoded protein: CATSDLIGGNEKLFF. V is TRBV24-1 and J is TRBJ1-4, with D possibly TRBD1 on 5 matching bases. CDR1 and CDR2 from the germline V gene are KGHDR and SFDVKD. Trimming removed 3 bases from V and 4 bases from J, with 11 bases in between. This CDR3 region has 15 residues.

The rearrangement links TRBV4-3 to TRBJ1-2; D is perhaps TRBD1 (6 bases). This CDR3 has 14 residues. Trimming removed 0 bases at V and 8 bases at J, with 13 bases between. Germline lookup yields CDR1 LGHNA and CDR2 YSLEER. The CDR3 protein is CASSQDPAGVGYTF. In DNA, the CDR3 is TGCGCCAGCAGCCAAGATCCGGCAGGGGTAGGCTACACCTTC.

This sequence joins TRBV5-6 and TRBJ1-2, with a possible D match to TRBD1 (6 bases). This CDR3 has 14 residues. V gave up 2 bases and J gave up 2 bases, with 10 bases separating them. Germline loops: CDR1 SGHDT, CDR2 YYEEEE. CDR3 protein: CASSLQGRNYGYTF. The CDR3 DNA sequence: TGTGCCAGCAGCTTACAGGGCAGAAACTATGGCTACACCTTC.

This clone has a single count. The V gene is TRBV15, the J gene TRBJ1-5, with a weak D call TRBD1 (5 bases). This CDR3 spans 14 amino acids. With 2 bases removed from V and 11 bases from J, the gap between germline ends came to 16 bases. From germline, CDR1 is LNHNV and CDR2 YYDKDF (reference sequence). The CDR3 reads CATSRSGLDGTQHF. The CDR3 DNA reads TGTGCCACCAGCAGATCAGGGTTGGATGGGACCCAGCATTTT.

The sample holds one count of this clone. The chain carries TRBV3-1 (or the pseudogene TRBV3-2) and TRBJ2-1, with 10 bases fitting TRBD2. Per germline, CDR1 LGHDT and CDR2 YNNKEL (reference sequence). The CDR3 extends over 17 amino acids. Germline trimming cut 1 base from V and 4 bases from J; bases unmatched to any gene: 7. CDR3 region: CASSQALLAGTYNEQFF. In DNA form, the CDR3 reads TGTGCCAGCAGCCAAGCGTTACTAGCGGGGACGTACAATGAGCAGTTCTTC.

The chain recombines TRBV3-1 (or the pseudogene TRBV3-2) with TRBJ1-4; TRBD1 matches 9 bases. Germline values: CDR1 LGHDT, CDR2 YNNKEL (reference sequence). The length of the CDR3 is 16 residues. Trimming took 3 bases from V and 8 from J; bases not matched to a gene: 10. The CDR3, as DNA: TGTGCCAGCAGCCAGGTCACAGGGGGCTATGGGGAAAAACTGTTTTTT. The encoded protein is CASSQVTGGYGEKLFF.